This T cell receptor (beta chain) originates from a study of blood T cell dynamics during melanoma immunotherapy. Study summary: Standard first-line treatment here was pembrolizumab or nivolumab plus ipilimumab in metastatic melanoma.

Libraries were prepared by immunoSEQ multiplex PCR; TCRdb keeps only in-frame clonotypes and omits some of them. The table records thousands of clones, about 85% of them present only once. The time point: week 3, after first cycle of checkpoint inhibitor. Blood was drawn before treatment and at week 3 after checkpoint blockade. General study points: PBMC repertoires of eventual disease-control patients split at W3 into clonality or diversity gains. It remained unknown if the driving T cell clones were melanoma-specific.

Looked up from germline, CDR1 is MNHEY and CDR2 is SMNVEV (reference sequence). V was shortened by 7 bases and J by 0 bases, with 16 bases between the two germline ends. The CDR3 loop spans 16 amino acids. Concerning this clone itself: Its antigen is unidentified.

The TCR sequence derives from a human donor with melanoma. The V and J genes are TRBV27 and TRBJ1-3; a possible D gene is TRBD1 (6 bases). Sample: blood, taken from a patient treated with checkpoint blockade. In nucleotides, the CDR3 is TGTGCCAGCACTTTCTTCAGGGGAAGCTCTGGAAACACCATATATTTT. The encoded protein is CASTFFRGSSGNTIYF.